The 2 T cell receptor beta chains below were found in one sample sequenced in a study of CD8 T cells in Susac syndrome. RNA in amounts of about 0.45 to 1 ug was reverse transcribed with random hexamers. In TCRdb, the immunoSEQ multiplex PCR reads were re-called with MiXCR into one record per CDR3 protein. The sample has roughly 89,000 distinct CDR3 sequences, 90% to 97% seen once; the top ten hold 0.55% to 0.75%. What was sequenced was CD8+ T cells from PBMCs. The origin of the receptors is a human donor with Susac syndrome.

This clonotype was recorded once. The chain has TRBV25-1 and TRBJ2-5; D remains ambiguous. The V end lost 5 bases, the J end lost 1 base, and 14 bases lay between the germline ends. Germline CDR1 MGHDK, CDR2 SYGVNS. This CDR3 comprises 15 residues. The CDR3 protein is CASSPPRVIQETQYF. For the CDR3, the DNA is TGTGCCAGCAGTCCCCCCCGGGTGATCCAAGAGACCCAGTACTTC. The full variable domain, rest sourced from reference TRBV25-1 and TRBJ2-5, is EADIYQTPRYLVIGTGKKITLECSQTMGHDKMYWYQQDPGMELHLIHYSYGVNSTEKGDLSSESTVSRIRTEHFPLTLESARPSHTSQYLCASSPPRVIQETQYFGPGTRLLVL.

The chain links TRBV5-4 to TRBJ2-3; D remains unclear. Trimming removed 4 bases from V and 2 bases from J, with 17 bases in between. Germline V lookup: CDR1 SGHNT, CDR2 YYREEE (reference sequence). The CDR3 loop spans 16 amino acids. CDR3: CASSRMDLSITDTQYF. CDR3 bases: TGTGCCAGCAGCCGCATGGACCTCTCAATCACAGATACGCAGTATTTT.